This T cell receptor (beta chain) was documented in a study of blood T cell repertoires in COVID-19. As for the study in general: T cells, B-cell-depleted T cells, or PBMCs supplied cDNA or gDNA.

Clones were sequenced by immunoSEQ multiplex PCR, and TCRdb holds only the in-frame ones, with some missing. Of hundreds of thousands of clones in the sample, 88% are singletons; the top ten hold approximately 14%. Participants spanned ages about 18 to 100 years and resided in 20 to 25 US areas. Grouping used clinical history reported by participants in a survey and questionnaire. Germline CDR1 reads KGHSH; CDR2 reads LQKENI. V dropped 0 bases and J dropped 4; count of bases not matched to a gene: 4. The CDR3 has 16 amino acids. Input material: PBMCs or T cells enriched from blood (not recorded which). The clonotype was recovered from a woman aged 45-65 years with acute COVID-19. The rearrangement joins TRBV18 to TRBJ2-5, with 11 bases matching TRBD1. CDR3 DNA: TGTGCCAGCTCACCACCAGGACAGGGGGCGGGAGAGACCCAGTACTTC. It yields the protein CASSPPGQGAGETQYF.